The 22 T cell receptor beta chains listed next were all sequenced from one sample in a study of OX40 agonist ivuxolimab in advanced cancers. Assay used: immunoSEQ multiplex PCR; TCRdb lists only in-frame clones, some missing. The repertoire has approximately 61,000 clones, 80% to 90% of them found once; the top ten carry approximately 1.9%. Sequenced here: CD4+ or CD8+ T cells sorted from blood, sampled in a trial of the OX40 agonist ivuxolimab. The receptors were gathered from an adult with an advanced solid tumor such as melanoma, head and neck, liver or kidney cancer.

The genes are TRBV15 and TRBJ2-1, with a weak D call TRBD2 (6 bases). V gave up 1 base and J gave up 9 bases, with 10 bases separating them. This CDR3 is built from 13 residues. The germline CDR1 and CDR2 sequences are LNHNV and YYDKDF (reference sequence). The CDR3 region is CATSRVEGFEQFF. DNA for the CDR3: TGTGCCACCAGCAGAGTGGAGGGCTTTGAGCAGTTCTTC.

V usage is TRBV5-8 and J usage is TRBJ1-1, with a tentative D call TRBD1 (6 bases). V was cut by 4 bases and J by 8 bases, with 24 bases left in between. CDR3 length equals 16 residues. Germline V lookup: CDR1 SGHTS, CDR2 YDEGEE. The CDR3 region has the DNA TGTGCCAGCAGCACTACAGGGACGGGAGGGGTCAAAGAAGCTTTCTTT. Residues: CASSTTGTGGVKEAFF.

The table lists this clone with a count of one. This chain joins TRBV7-8 and TRBJ2-5, with 9 bases that match TRBD2. The J call may be in error: the DNA end matches TRBJ2-7 better. The germline V gene encodes CDR1 SGHVS and CDR2 FQNEAQ. This CDR3 is built from 18 residues. The CDR3 loop is CASQLHDRGLAGYDEQYF. Here the CDR3 DNA reads TGTGCCAGCCAGCTACATGACCGTGGGCTAGCGGGATACGACGAGCAGTACTTC.

The chain carries TRBV11-3 and TRBJ1-1; 8 bases match TRBD1. Trimming took 5 bases from V and 4 from J; bases not matched to a gene: 3. CDR1 SGHNT and CDR2 YENEEA come from the germline V gene. This CDR3 has 13 residues. The CDR3 nucleotides read TGTGCCAGCAGCGTTACAGGGGGCACTGAAGCTTTCTTT. Translating it yields CASSVTGGTEAFF.

The chain couples TRBV11-3 to TRBJ2-1; unclear D gene. V was trimmed by 0 bases and J by 12 bases, leaving 18 bases between them. CDR3 size: 15 residues. The germline CDR1 and CDR2 sequences are SGHNT and YENEEA. CDR3 amino acids: CASSLESLQGPGQFF. CDR3 DNA: TGTGCCAGCAGCTTAGAGTCCCTCCAAGGACCCGGGCAGTTCTTC.

This sequence joins TRBV10-3 and TRBJ2-1; 8 bases map to TRBD2. V was pared by 2 bases and J by 5 bases, with 8 bases of the junction left unmatched. The CDR3 has 16 amino acids. The germline gives CDR1 ENHRY, CDR2 SYGVKD. This CDR3 reads CAISEILAGGNNEQFF. CDR3 DNA sequence: TGTGCCATCAGTGAGATTCTGGCGGGAGGAAACAATGAGCAGTTCTTC.

V is TRBV5-4 and J is TRBJ2-7; 12 bases match TRBD2. Germline CDR1 reads SGHNT; CDR2 reads YYREEE (reference sequence). This CDR3 is 15 amino acids long. The V segment lost 1 base and the J segment 4 bases; nucleotides outside the gene matches: 3. This chain's CDR3 is CASSLILAGGYEQYF. CDR3 coding DNA: TGTGCCAGCAGCTTGATCCTAGCGGGAGGGTACGAGCAGTACTTC. Together with reference TRBV5-4 and TRBJ2-7, the CDR3 gives the full variable domain: ETGVTQSPTHLIKTRGQQVTLRCSSQSGHNTVSWYQQALGQGPQFIFQYYREEENGRGNFPPRFSGLQFPNYSSELNVNALELDDSALYLCASSLILAGGYEQYFGPGTRLTVT.

J is TRBJ2-2 and V is TRBV2, with TRBD2 matching over 10 bases. The CDR3 length is 16 residues. Germline CDR1 and CDR2: SNHLY and FYNNEI. V gave up 3 bases and J gave up 4 bases; unmatched junction bases: 5. The CDR3 is CASSELSSGGTGELFF. The CDR3 bases are TGTGCCAGCAGTGAGTTGTCTAGCGGGGGCACCGGGGAGCTGTTTTTT.

This clone came up a few times. The chain uses TRBV11-3 and TRBJ2-2; D unresolved. The CDR3 contains 12 residues. V gave up 8 bases and J gave up 6 bases, with 10 bases separating them. The germline CDR1 and CDR2 sequences are SGHNT and YENEEA. CDR3 residues: CASGRRAGELFF. The CDR3 DNA is TGTGCCAGCGGCAGAAGGGCCGGGGAGCTGTTTTTT.

CDR3 DNA sequence: TGTGCCAGCAGAAACAGCGGGGCGCGGACTAATGAAAAACTGTTTTTT. The encoded protein is CASRNSGARTNEKLFF. The chain has TRBV19 and TRBJ1-4; TRBD1 might be the D (5 bases). V lost 9 bases to trimming and J lost 2 bases, with 19 bases between them. Per the germline V gene, CDR1 is LNHDA and CDR2 is SQIVND (reference sequence). The CDR3 is 16 residues long.

The rearrangement links TRBV6-5 to TRBJ1-4; D uncertain. The V gene lost 3 bases and the J gene lost 8 bases, with 13 bases spanning the gap. This CDR3 has 14 amino acids. Per the germline V gene, CDR1 is MNHEY and CDR2 is SVGAGI. The CDR3 protein is CASSYNWGGEKLFF. The DNA of the CDR3 is TGTGCCAGCAGTTATAACTGGGGAGGGGAAAAACTGTTTTTT.

The V and J genes are TRBV11-2 and TRBJ2-7; D ambiguous. CDR3 length: 15 amino acids. Per the germline V gene, CDR1 is SGHAT and CDR2 is FQNNGV. V shed 0 bases and J shed 3 bases, with 12 bases lying between them. Here the CDR3 reads CASSLDRTWDYEQYF. The CDR3 DNA is TGTGCCAGCAGCTTAGATCGAACCTGGGACTACGAGCAGTACTTC.

CDR3 DNA sequence: TGTGCCAGCAGGCCATACAGGGGGATTGCCTACGAGCAGTACTTC. Encoded protein: CASRPYRGIAYEQYF. The J gene is TRBJ2-7, the V gene TRBV2, with 8 nucleotides matching TRBD1. The germline CDR1 and CDR2 sequences are SNHLY and FYNNEI. J lost 2 bases, V lost 6 bases, and 9 bases had no gene match. The CDR3 has 15 residues.

The rearrangement uses TRBV7-7 and TRBJ2-1, with TRBD2 identical over 7 bases. The CDR3 covers 14 residues. Germline-derived CDR1 and CDR2 are SSHAT and FNYEAQ (reference sequence). In nucleotides, the CDR3 is TGTGCTAGCGGGCCCATCGGAGGCTACAATGAGCAGTTCTTC. This translates into CASGPIGGYNEQFF.

The chain is built from TRBV21-1 and TRBJ2-1; the table assigns TRBD2, which was not confirmed against the DNA. TRBV21-1 is annotated as a pseudogene. The CDR3 covers 19 residues. The CDR3 spells CASSAPGLAGGASYNEQFF. The CDR3 region has the DNA TGTGCCAGCAGCGCGCCGGGACTAGCGGGAGGGGCCTCCTACAATGAGCAGTTCTTC.

This sequence joins TRBV4-2 and TRBJ2-1; TRBD2 agrees at 14 bases. The CDR3 runs 15 residues. Germline V gene data show CDR1 as LGHNA and CDR2 as YNFKEQ. V lost 3 bases and J lost 6; bases outside the gene matches: 1. Written as DNA, the CDR3 is TGTGCCAGCAGCCAGGGGACTAGCGGGGGCAATGAGCAGTTCTTC. Encoded protein: CASSQGTSGGNEQFF.

This sequence joins TRBV6-1 and TRBJ2-7, with a possible D match to TRBD1 (6 bases). The CDR3 contains 14 residues. Trimming removed 3 bases at V and 7 bases at J, with 16 bases between. CDR1 MNHNS and CDR2 SASEGT come from the germline V gene. In nucleotides, the CDR3 is TGTGCCAGCAGTGAGATGGCACAGGGTTGGGAGCAGTACGTC. Its translation: CASSEMAQGWEQYV.

The V gene is TRBV6-5, the J gene TRBJ2-7; perhaps TRBD2 as D (5 bases). This CDR3 is 14 amino acids long. Germline V gene lookup returns CDR1 MNHEY and CDR2 SVGAGI. Trimming removed 2 bases at V and 0 bases at J, with 8 bases between. CDR3 region: CASSYGGPSYEQYF. The CDR3 DNA follows: TGTGCCAGCAGTTACGGAGGCCCCTCCTACGAGCAGTACTTC.

This clone appeared once. The chain carries TRBV2 and TRBJ2-7, with no clear D. CDR1 and CDR2 from the germline V gene are SNHLY and FYNNEI. The CDR3 spans 13 residues. V was clipped by 6 bases and J by 2 bases, with 11 bases between them. CDR3 in amino acids: CASRDNSPYEQYF. CDR3 nucleotide sequence: TGTGCCAGCAGAGATAACAGCCCCTACGAGCAGTACTTC.

CDR3 protein: CASSIDRGGNGYTF. The CDR3 DNA sequence: TGTGCCAGTAGTATAGATCGGGGAGGGAATGGCTACACCTTC. The chain couples TRBV19 to TRBJ1-2; D ambiguous. Between the trimmed V and J ends, which lost 0 bases and 6 bases, there was a span of 11 bases. Looked up from germline, CDR1 is LNHDA and CDR2 is SQIVND (reference sequence). CDR3 length: 14 amino acids.

This rearrangement joins TRBV5-8 to TRBJ1-1; perhaps TRBD1 as D (6 bases). There are 14 residues in the CDR3. Trimming shortened V by 4 bases and J by 5 bases, and 15 bases separated the two germline ends. CDR1 is SGHTS, CDR2 YDEGEE, per germline. CDR3 in DNA: TGTGCCAGCAGCCTCCCCGGGGACAAAACTGAAGCTTTCTTT. Its protein is CASSLPGDKTEAFF.

The V and J genes are TRBV6-5 and TRBJ2-7; no definite D call. CDR3 size: 13 residues. The germline V gene encodes CDR1 MNHEY and CDR2 SVGAGI. V gave up 2 bases and J gave up 5 bases, with 10 bases separating them. The CDR3 loop is CASSYRMSNEQYF. The CDR3 DNA is TGTGCCAGCAGTTACCGAATGTCGAACGAGCAGTACTTC.